This note documents a single T cell receptor beta chain sequence. Its matching antigen is unknown. This sample is drawn from a study of blood T cells in healthy people across ages. Regarding the study as a whole: Per-million-T-cell TCR beta diversity fell roughly linearly with age. Changes seen in expanded clonotypes were possibly confounded by donor CMV status left unknown.

Germline V gene data show CDR1 as SGHTA and CDR2 as FQGNSA. Trimming cost V 5 bases and J 9 bases, with 17 bases left between them. This CDR3 is 14 amino acids long. PCR was performed a second time for roughly 6 to 12 cycles using a sample-barcoded 5' primer and a J-beta primer mix. MiXCR, run by TCRdb on the 5' RACE reads, gives a single entry per CDR3 protein. The table lists about 800,000 distinct CDR3 sequences, more than 20% of them singletons. This sample also belongs to another study, concerning T cells of mothers and their children.

Source material: blood. V usage is TRBV7-2 and J usage is TRBJ2-1; TRBD2 might be the D (5 bases). The TCR sequence derives from a boy aged 5-17 years in good health. CDR3: CASSPPPSGAEQFF. The CDR3 nucleotides read TGTGCCAGCAGCCCTCCCCCCAGCGGCGCTGAGCAGTTCTTC.